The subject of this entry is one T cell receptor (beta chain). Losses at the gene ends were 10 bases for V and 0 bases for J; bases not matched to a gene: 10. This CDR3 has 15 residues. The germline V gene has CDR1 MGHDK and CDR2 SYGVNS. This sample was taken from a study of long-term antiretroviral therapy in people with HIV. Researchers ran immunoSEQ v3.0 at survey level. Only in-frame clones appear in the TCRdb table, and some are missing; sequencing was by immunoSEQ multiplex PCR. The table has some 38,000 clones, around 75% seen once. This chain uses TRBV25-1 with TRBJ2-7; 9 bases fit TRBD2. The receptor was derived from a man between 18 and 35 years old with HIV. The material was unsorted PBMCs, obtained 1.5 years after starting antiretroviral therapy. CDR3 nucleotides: TGTGCCACTTCTCCGGGACTAGCCTCCTCCTACGAGCAGTACTTC. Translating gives CATSPGLASSYEQYF.